This T cell receptor (beta chain) was observed in a study of blood T cells in healthy people across ages. Whole-study findings and limits: What prevented conclusive comparison of naive and antigen-experienced cells was that PBMCs were unsorted. Unknown donor CMV status possibly confounded expanded clonotype changes.

The second PCR ran roughly 6 to 11 cycles with a sample-barcoded 5' primer and J-beta primers. Each cDNA molecule was tagged by a template-switch adaptor with 12 random nucleotides. TCRdb analysed the 5' RACE reads with MiXCR anew, one entry per CDR3 protein. This table holds hundreds of thousands of distinct CDR3 sequences, about 62% found once. Ten milliliters of peripheral blood were drawn from each donor into EDTA-treated tubes. The CDR3 consists of 14 residues. V was clipped by 5 bases and J by 1 base; unmatched bases: 4. Germline V lookup: CDR1 SGHTA, CDR2 FQGNSA. This clonotype has a handful of counts. Its antigen is currently unknown.

This chain joins TRBV7-2 and TRBJ2-7; TRBD1 aligns across 8 bases. This receptor was identified in a man in his thirties or forties in good health. Sequencing was carried out using blood. CDR3 protein: CASSRNRGSYEQYF. The CDR3 DNA reads as TGTGCCAGCAGCCGTAACAGGGGGTCCTACGAGCAGTACTTC.